This TCR beta chain was found in a study of shared T cell receptors in the human thymus. The method was immunoSEQ multiplex PCR; TCRdb's version includes in-frame clones alone and lacks a portion of them. The repertoire holds hundreds of thousands of clones, with around 78% as singletons. V dropped 4 bases and J dropped 6; count of bases not matched to a gene: 3. Germline-derived CDR1 and CDR2 are SGHTA and FQGNSA. This CDR3 spans 15 amino acids. The same data also contributed to another study, on human thymus T cells. That source reports: Resections from corrective heart surgery supplied the thymus tissue. Repertoires sampled from thymus and blood appeared biased in V and J gene usage. Related research found strongly overlapping thymic repertoires in unrelated individuals.

The chain recombines TRBV7-2 with TRBJ2-2, with 12 bases aligning to TRBD2. The source is a boy in the first two years of life with a congenital heart defect. Sequencing was performed on thymocytes. CDR3 amino acids: CASSWTSGTAGELFF. CDR3 in DNA: TGTGCCAGCAGCTGGACTAGCGGGACAGCCGGGGAGCTGTTTTTT.